The 26 T cell receptor beta chains listed next were all sequenced from one sample in a study of T cells in Graves' hyperthyroidism and ophthalmopathy. Amplification yielded TCR beta CDR3 regions, with RNA transcripts as the source. In the first-round RT-PCR of the TCR CDR3, the HTBI primer set was used. TCRdb re-called the multiplex PCR reads through MiXCR, storing one row per CDR3 protein. Of 500,000 to 650,000 distinct CDR3 sequences detected, 20% appear once; the ten largest clones hold over 45%. Sequenced material: blood. Every receptor here comes from a man in his forties with Graves' ophthalmopathy.

V is TRBV29-1 and J is TRBJ1-2, with D perhaps matching TRBD1 (6 bases). The CDR3 spans 12 residues. Trimming removed 5 bases from V and 8 bases from J, with 15 bases in between. CDR1 is SQVTM, CDR2 ANQGSEA, per germline. This chain's CDR3 is CSVRRGARGYTF. CDR3 in DNA: TGCAGCGTTCGGAGGGGGGCTCGGGGCTACACCTTC.

This clonotype was seen a handful of times. This sequence joins TRBV6-1 and TRBJ1-2; the D gene is possibly TRBD1 (6 bases). CDR3 length: 16 amino acids. Per germline, CDR1 MNHNS and CDR2 SASEGT. V gave up 5 bases and J gave up 4 bases, with 20 bases separating them. CDR3 sequence: CASSYLETGRIYGYTF. For the CDR3, the DNA is TGTGCCAGCAGTTATTTAGAGACAGGACGGATCTATGGCTACACCTTC.

This clonotype was counted many times. At one end the junction does not follow the germline gene, possibly because of a read error. The V gene is TRBV2, the J gene TRBJ1-5; D unclear. CDR1 and CDR2 from the germline V gene are SNHLY and FYNNEI. The CDR3 runs 13 residues. CDR3: CASREDSNQPQHF. The CDR3 nucleotides are TGTGCCAGCAGGGAAGACAGCAATCAGCCCCAGCATTTT.

The chain couples TRBV27 to TRBJ1-1; D is uncertain. The V gene's germline CDR1 is MNHEY and CDR2 SMNVEV (reference sequence). Between the trimmed V and J ends, which lost 2 bases and 4 bases, there was a span of 8 bases. The CDR3 is 13 amino acids. The CDR3 region is CASSLGRVTEAFF. The CDR3 nucleotides read TGTGCCAGCAGTTTAGGGCGGGTCACTGAAGCTTTCTTT.

In its sample, this clonotype was seen many times. The chain recombines TRBV7-2 with TRBJ2-3; no firm D call. The CDR3 runs 13 residues. Per the germline V gene, CDR1 is SGHTA and CDR2 is FQGNSA. Trimming stripped 5 bases from V and 2 bases from J, with 8 bases between. The CDR3 DNA sequence: TGTGCCAGCAGCGCCCATCCCACAGATACGCAGTATTTT. It is translated as CASSAHPTDTQYF.

In its sample, this clonotype was seen many times. The chain employs TRBV28 and TRBJ2-7; D unresolved. V was clipped by 4 bases and J by 4 bases, with 11 bases between them. Germline V CDR1 and CDR2: MDHEN, SYDVKM. The CDR3 runs to 13 residues. In DNA, the CDR3 is TGTGCCAGCAGTTACGGCCGCATATACGAGCAGTACTTC. Amino acid sequence: CASSYGRIYEQYF.

This clonotype showed up just a few times. This chain uses TRBV27 with TRBJ2-5; a weak D match, TRBD2 (5 bases). There are 14 residues in the CDR3. Trimming removed 6 bases from V and 2 bases from J, with 13 bases in between. Germline V gene data show CDR1 as MNHEY and CDR2 as SMNVEV (reference sequence). The DNA for the CDR3 is TGTGCCAGCAGATTCGGAGGTTGGCAAGAGACCCAGTACTTC. Protein product: CASRFGGWQETQYF.

This clonotype was detected only a few times. The chain is built from TRBV4-1 and TRBJ1-1, with D possibly matching TRBD1 (5 bases). CDR3 length: 13 residues. The V gene's germline CDR1 is MGHRA and CDR2 YSYEKL. V was clipped by 1 base and J by 8 bases, with 11 bases between them. CDR3 amino acids: CASSQAVRGEAFF. In nucleotides, the CDR3 is TGCGCCAGCAGCCAAGCTGTGAGGGGCGAAGCTTTCTTT.

At least ten counts were recorded for this clonotype. The genes are TRBV5-1 and TRBJ2-7; TRBD2 matches 9 bases. CDR3 length equals 16 residues. Germline loops: CDR1 SGHRS, CDR2 YFSETQ. J gave up 2 bases and V 1 base, and 7 bases lay outside the gene matches. Here the CDR3 DNA reads TGCGCCAGCAGCTTGATCCCCGCTAGCGGGACCTACGAGCAGTACTTC. Translation gives CASSLIPASGTYEQYF.

With regard to this clonotype: This sequence may be a read error, since a much larger clone differs from it by one base. The conserved phenylalanine or tryptophan is not found at the CDR3 terminus, so this likely reflects a read error. This chain connects TRBV28 to TRBJ2-7; 9 nucleotides agree with TRBD2. CDR1 MDHEN and CDR2 SYDVKM come from the germline V gene. V was pared by 1 base and J by 3 bases, with 1 base of the junction left unmatched. The CDR3 contains 14 residues. CDR3 region: CASSLSSGVYEQYL. CDR3 sequence (DNA): TGTGCCAGCAGTTTATCTAGCGGGGTCTACGAGCAGTACCTC.

At least ten counts were recorded for this clonotype. The V and J genes are TRBV7-2 and TRBJ2-1, with 8 bases matching TRBD2. Trimming at V came to 1 base and at J to 7 bases, leaving 6 bases not matched to a gene. Germline V gene data show CDR1 as SGHTA and CDR2 as FQGNSA. CDR3 length: 15 residues. The CDR3 region is CASSLVSGGLNEQFF. The CDR3 bases are TGTGCCAGCAGCTTAGTCAGCGGGGGCTTGAATGAGCAGTTCTTC.

This clonotype was counted a few times. The chain uses TRBV5-5 and TRBJ2-7; D is unresolved. Germline CDR1 SGHKS, CDR2 YYEKEE (reference sequence). Deletions cut 4 bases from V and 2 bases from J, with 10 bases between. CDR3 length equals 13 residues. The CDR3 protein is CASSVGKTYEQYF. CDR3 bases: TGTGCCAGCAGCGTAGGAAAAACCTACGAGCAGTACTTC.

Comment on this clonotype: A much larger clonotype is one base distant, so this may be a read error. The V call is TRBV20-1, the J call TRBJ1-2, with 7 bases that match TRBD1. CDR3 length equals 13 residues. V trimming: 3 bases; J trimming: 4 bases; junction bases outside the gene matches: 5. Germline loops: CDR1 DFQATT, CDR2 SNEGSKA (reference sequence). CDR3 nucleotide sequence: TGCAGTGCTAGTGACAGGGAGGTCTATGGCTACACCTTC. Protein product: CSASDREVYGYTF.

The sample holds a few counts of this clonotype. The chain links TRBV28 to TRBJ1-2; D is uncertain. Germline V gene lookup returns CDR1 MDHEN and CDR2 SYDVKM. V lost 7 bases, J lost 7 bases, and 13 bases lay in between. This CDR3 is 12 amino acids long. CDR3 nucleotide sequence: TGTGCCAGCACCAAAGGAGGGCTTGGCTACACCTTC. Translated, it gives CASTKGGLGYTF.

The sample holds many counts of this clonotype. V and J are TRBV7-3 and TRBJ2-2, with 12 nucleotides matching TRBD2. CDR3 length: 16 amino acids. CDR1 is SGHTA, CDR2 FQGTGA, per germline. After removal of 8 bases from V and 0 bases from J, the junction contained 4 bases not matched to a gene. This chain's CDR3 is CASGLAGGPNTGELFF. The CDR3 nucleotides read TGTGCCAGCGGGCTAGCGGGAGGGCCGAACACCGGGGAGCTGTTTTTT.

Ten or more counts support this clonotype. V usage is TRBV9 and J usage is TRBJ2-3; 7 bases are a match to TRBD2. The V gene's germline CDR1 is SGDLS and CDR2 YYNGEE. The CDR3 is 15 amino acids. The V gene end was trimmed by 4 bases and the J gene end by 1 base; junction bases not matched to a gene: 6. The CDR3 loop reads CASSLAAGRTDTQYF. The DNA of the CDR3 is TGTGCCAGCAGCCTCGCAGCGGGGCGCACAGATACGCAGTATTTT.

The rearrangement joins TRBV30 to TRBJ2-7; D is uncertain. Germline loops: CDR1 GTSNPN, CDR2 SVGIG (reference sequence). The CDR3 is 12 residues long. Trimming took 5 bases from V and 1 from J, leaving 9 bases between them. The CDR3 spells CAWSKYSYEQYF. DNA of the CDR3: TGTGCCTGGTCGAAATATTCCTACGAGCAGTACTTC. The variable domain in full, completed from reference TRBV30 and TRBJ2-7, reads SQTIHQWPATLVQPVGSPLSLECTVEGTSNPNLYWYRQAAGRGLQLLFYSVGIGQISSEVPQNLSASRPQDRQFILSSKKLLLSDSGFYLCAWSKYSYEQYFGPGTRLTVT.

This clonotype has a handful of counts. The V gene is TRBV3-1, the J gene TRBJ2-5; D not certain. The germline V gene encodes CDR1 LGHDT and CDR2 YNNKEL (reference sequence). V lost 2 bases and J 14 bases, leaving 12 bases between the germline ends. The CDR3 has 11 amino acids. The CDR3 reads CASSQLGKSYF. The CDR3 region has the DNA TGTGCCAGCAGCCAACTTGGAAAATCTTACTTC.

There are a few counts of this clonotype. The chain links TRBV10-3 to TRBJ2-7; a possible D gene is TRBD2 (6 bases). V dropped 6 bases and J dropped 7 bases, with 16 bases sitting between them. This CDR3 is built from 13 residues. Germline V CDR1 and CDR2: ENHRY, SYGVKD. The DNA for the CDR3 is TGTGCCATCAGAGGCGGGACCCACCTGGAGCAGTACTTC. As protein: CAIRGGTHLEQYF.

This CDR3 is CASSPRGTSGGYNEQFF. CDR3 coding DNA: TGTGCCAGCAGTCCCCGGGGGACTAGCGGGGGGTACAATGAGCAGTTCTTC. The chain employs TRBV12-3 or TRBV12-4 and TRBJ2-1; 15 bases are a match to TRBD2. The J segment lost 4 bases and the V segment lost 5 bases, leaving 6 bases of the junction unmatched. The CDR3 loop spans 17 amino acids.

This clonotype was seen only a few times. This rearrangement joins TRBV4-1 to TRBJ2-5; 9 bases are a match to TRBD2. In germline, CDR1 is MGHRA, CDR2 YSYEKL. CDR3 size: 17 residues. The junction had 6 bases not matched to a gene; V was cut back by 0 bases and J by 1 base. The CDR3 loop reads CASSQDSSGGSQETQYF. CDR3 nucleotide sequence: TGCGCCAGCAGCCAAGATTCAAGCGGGGGGTCCCAAGAGACCCAGTACTTC.

The chain recombines TRBV5-1 with TRBJ1-4; D remains ambiguous. Trimming removed 4 bases from V and 0 bases from J, with 7 bases in between. Germline CDR1 is SGHRS and CDR2 is YFSETQ. This CDR3 spans 14 amino acids. The CDR3 coding sequence is TGCGCCAGCAGCGGAGTTGCAACTAATGAAAAACTGTTTTTT. It codes for CASSGVATNEKLFF.

This chain connects TRBV4-2 to TRBJ2-7; D is possibly TRBD1 or TRBD2 (5 bases each). Germline values: CDR1 LGHNA, CDR2 YNFKEQ. V lost 1 base and J 0 bases, leaving 19 bases between the germline ends. The CDR3 runs to 18 residues. CDR3 sequence (DNA): TGTGCCAGCAGCCAAGGACCGGACATACGGGGCAGCTCCTACGAGCAGTACTTC. This encodes CASSQGPDIRGSSYEQYF.

The table lists this clonotype with many counts. The V gene is TRBV7-2, the J gene TRBJ2-2, with D hard to call. Looked up from germline, CDR1 is SGHTA and CDR2 is FQGNSA. V lost 4 bases to trimming and J lost 2 bases, with 11 bases between them. CDR3 length: 15 residues. The CDR3, as DNA: TGTGCCAGCAGCTCAAGGACCATAAACACCGGGGAGCTGTTTTTT. Its protein product is CASSSRTINTGELFF.

The chain couples TRBV3-1 to TRBJ1-2, with no clear D. V lost 4 bases and J 6 bases, leaving 12 bases between the germline ends. Germline values: CDR1 LGHDT, CDR2 YNNKEL (reference sequence). The CDR3 loop spans 13 amino acids. CDR3 region: CASSPPLGNGYTF. As DNA, the CDR3 is TGTGCCAGCAGCCCCCCGTTAGGGAATGGCTACACCTTC.

This clonotype has only a few counts. The gene calls are TRBV20-1 and TRBJ2-3; 11 bases are shared with TRBD2. V gave up 0 bases and J gave up 3 bases; unmatched junction bases: 8. Germline loops: CDR1 DFQATT, CDR2 SNEGSKA (reference sequence). The CDR3 extends over 17 amino acids. The chain's CDR3 is CSARDLPTSGGTDTQYF. CDR3 nucleotide sequence: TGCAGTGCTAGAGATCTTCCTACTAGCGGGGGTACAGATACGCAGTATTTT.